A single T cell receptor (beta chain) is shown here with its context. The source of the sample is a study of breast tumors, draining lymph nodes, adjacent tissues. One entry per CDR3 protein, called by TCRdb with MiXCR from the multiplex PCR reads. The table lists tens of thousands of distinct CDR3 sequences, approximately 63% of them singletons. CDR3 size: 14 residues. Looked up from germline, CDR1 is SGHRS and CDR2 is YFSETQ. The V gene lost 0 bases and the J gene lost 2 bases, with 9 bases spanning the gap. V gene TRBV5-1 combines with J gene TRBJ2-7, with a tentative D call TRBD1 (6 bases). The TCR originated in a female donor with breast cancer. Some clones in this sample may be carry-over from other donors' samples. Sequencing was carried out using breast tumor tissue. In DNA, the CDR3 is TGCGCCAGCAGCTTGGGGACAGCCCCCTACGAGCAGTACTTC. This codes for CASSLGTAPYEQYF.